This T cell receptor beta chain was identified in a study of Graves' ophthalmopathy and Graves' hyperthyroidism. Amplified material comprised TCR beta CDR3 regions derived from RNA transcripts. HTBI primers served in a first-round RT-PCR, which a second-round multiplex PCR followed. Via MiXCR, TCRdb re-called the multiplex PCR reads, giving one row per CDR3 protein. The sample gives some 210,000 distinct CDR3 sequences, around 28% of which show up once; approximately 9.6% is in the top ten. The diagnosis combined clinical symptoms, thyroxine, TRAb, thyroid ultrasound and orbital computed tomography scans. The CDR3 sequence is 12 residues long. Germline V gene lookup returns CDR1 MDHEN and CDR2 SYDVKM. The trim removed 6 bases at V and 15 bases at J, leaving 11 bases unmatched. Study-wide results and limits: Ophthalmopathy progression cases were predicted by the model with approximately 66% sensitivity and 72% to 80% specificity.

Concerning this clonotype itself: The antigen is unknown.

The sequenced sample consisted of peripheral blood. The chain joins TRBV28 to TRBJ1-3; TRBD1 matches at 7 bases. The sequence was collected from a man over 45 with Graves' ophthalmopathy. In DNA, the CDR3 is TGTGCCAGCAGACAGACAGGGCTTTCGAGATATTTT. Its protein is CASRQTGLSRYF.